This T cell receptor (beta chain) comes out of a study of blood T cell repertoires in COVID-19. Assay used: immunoSEQ multiplex PCR; TCRdb lists only in-frame clones, some missing. In the table there are under 200,000 clones, about four fifths of which are singletons. After removal of 3 bases from V and 4 bases from J, the junction contained 18 bases not matched to a gene. This CDR3 contains 19 residues. Germline V gene sequence: CDR1 MNHEY, CDR2 SMNVEV (reference sequence). The sequencing sample was made of PBMCs or T cells enriched from blood (not recorded which). The rearrangement uses TRBV27 and TRBJ2-1; TRBD2 agrees at 7 bases. This receptor was obtained from a woman in her forties or fifties in a cohort exposed to, infected with or recovered from COVID-19 (not recorded which). CDR3 nucleotide sequence: TGTGCCAGCAGTTTTAAGTTTGCGGGAGTTTTAGTGGGTTACAATGAGCAGTTCTTC. It is translated as CASSFKFAGVLVGYNEQFF.